This T cell receptor beta chain was identified during a study of CD8 T cells in Susac syndrome. Study-wide points: Regarding the TCR sequencing and HLA analysis, the study admitted that a relatively small number of individuals were involved.

This CDR3 spans 13 amino acids. V lost 11 bases to trimming and J lost 9 bases; unmatched junction nucleotides: 10. CDR1 is ENHRY and CDR2 is SYGVKD in the germline V gene. Reverse transcription of roughly 0.5 to 1 ug RNA used random hexamers. Amplification of TCR beta CDR3 spanned 54 Vbeta and 13 Jbeta via immunoSEQ multiplex PCR. TCRdb used MiXCR to reprocess the immunoSEQ multiplex PCR reads, holding one entry per CDR3 protein. The sample includes about 300,000 distinct CDR3 sequences, 70% to 90% seen only once; the top ten take over 0.1%. TCR beta sequences were obtained from blood CD8+ and CD4+ T cells. While CD8+ and CD4+ T cells were isolated negatively, TEMRA cells were enriched by FACS. With respect to this clonotype: Its target is not known.

Specimen: CD8+ T cells from PBMCs. This chain joins TRBV10-3 and TRBJ2-1, with 10 bases that match TRBD1. This receptor was identified in a human donor with multiple sclerosis. As DNA, the CDR3 is TGTGCCCTTGGGACAGGGGAAGAGGGTGAGCAGTTCTTC. Its translation is CALGTGEEGEQFF.